This TCR beta chain was identified in a study of T cell repertoires in cytomegalovirus infection. Study observations and caveats: HLA-C-restricted TCR beta clonotypes specific for CMV led the ex vivo response.

CDR1 is SEHNR, CDR2 FQNEAQ, per germline (reference sequence). The V and J ends lost 4 bases and 5 bases respectively, with 17 bases between them. The CDR3 is 15 residues long. This clonotype has just a few counts. What it binds is not known. TCRdb recomputed calls from the reads with MiXCR, one row per CDR3 protein. This sample carries roughly 990,000 distinct CDR3 sequences, around 31% of them seen once, and the ten largest clones take 11% to 15%. The receptor comes from a human donor in good health (CMV status not recorded). Some clones in this sample may be carry-over from other donors' samples. V is TRBV7-9 and J is TRBJ1-1; a possible D gene is TRBD1 (6 bases). This material consisted of cultured CD8+ T cells from PBMCs, taken from culture after CMV antigen stimulation. The CDR3 sequence is CASSSGTGFVTEAFF. The CDR3 region has the DNA TGTGCCAGCAGCTCGGGCACAGGGTTCGTAACTGAAGCTTTCTTT.